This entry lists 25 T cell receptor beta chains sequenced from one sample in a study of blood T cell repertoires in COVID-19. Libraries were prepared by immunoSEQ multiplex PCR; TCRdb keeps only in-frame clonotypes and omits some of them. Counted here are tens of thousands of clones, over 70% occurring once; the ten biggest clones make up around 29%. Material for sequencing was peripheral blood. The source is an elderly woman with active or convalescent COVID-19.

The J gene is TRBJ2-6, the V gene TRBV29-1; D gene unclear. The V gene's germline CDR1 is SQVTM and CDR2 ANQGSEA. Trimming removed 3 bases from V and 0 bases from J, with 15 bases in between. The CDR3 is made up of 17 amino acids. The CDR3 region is CSVDKIGTSSGANVLTF. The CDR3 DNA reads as TGCAGCGTTGATAAGATTGGTACGAGCTCTGGGGCCAACGTCCTGACTTTC.

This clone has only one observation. The CDR3 protein is CASSSTGTVPYTVFYNEQFF. The CDR3 DNA reads as TGTGCCAGTAGTTCGACCGGGACAGTACCCTATACGGTTTTCTACAATGAGCAGTTCTTC. The chain carries TRBV19 and TRBJ2-1; 7 bases match TRBD1. The germline V gene encodes CDR1 LNHDA and CDR2 SQIVND (reference sequence). The CDR3 covers 20 residues. V lost 5 bases, J lost 3 bases, and 22 bases stayed unmatched.

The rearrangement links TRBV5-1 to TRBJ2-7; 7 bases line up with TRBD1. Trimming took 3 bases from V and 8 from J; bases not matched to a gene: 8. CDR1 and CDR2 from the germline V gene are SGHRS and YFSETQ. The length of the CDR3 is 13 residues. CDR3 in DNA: TGCGCCAGCAGCTCCGCGACAGGGTTGAAGCAGTACTTC. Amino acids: CASSSATGLKQYF.

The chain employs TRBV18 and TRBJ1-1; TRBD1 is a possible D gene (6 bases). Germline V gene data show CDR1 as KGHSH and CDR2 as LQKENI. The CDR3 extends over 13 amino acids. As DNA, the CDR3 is TGTGCGGGAAAACAGGGCCTTAACACTGAAGCTTTCTTT. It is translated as CAGKQGLNTEAFF.

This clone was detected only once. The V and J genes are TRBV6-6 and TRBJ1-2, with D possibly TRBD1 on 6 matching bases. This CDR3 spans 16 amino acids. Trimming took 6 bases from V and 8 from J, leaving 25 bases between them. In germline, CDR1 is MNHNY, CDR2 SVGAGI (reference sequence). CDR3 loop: CASRRKRDRPEEGYTF. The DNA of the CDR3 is TGTGCCAGCAGGAGAAAAAGAGACAGGCCAGAAGAAGGCTACACCTTC.

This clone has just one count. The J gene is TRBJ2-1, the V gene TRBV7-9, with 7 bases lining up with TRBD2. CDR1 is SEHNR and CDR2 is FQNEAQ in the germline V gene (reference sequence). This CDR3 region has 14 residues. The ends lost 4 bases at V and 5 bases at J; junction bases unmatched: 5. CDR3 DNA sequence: TGTGCCAGCAGCTGGGGACTACACAACAATGAGCAGTTCTTC. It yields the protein CASSWGLHNNEQFF.

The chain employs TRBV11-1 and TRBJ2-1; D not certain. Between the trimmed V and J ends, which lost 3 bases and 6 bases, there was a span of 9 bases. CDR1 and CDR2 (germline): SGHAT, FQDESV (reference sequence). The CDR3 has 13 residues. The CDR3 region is CASSLGSPNEQFF. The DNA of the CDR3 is TGTGCCAGCAGCTTGGGTAGCCCCAATGAGCAGTTCTTC.

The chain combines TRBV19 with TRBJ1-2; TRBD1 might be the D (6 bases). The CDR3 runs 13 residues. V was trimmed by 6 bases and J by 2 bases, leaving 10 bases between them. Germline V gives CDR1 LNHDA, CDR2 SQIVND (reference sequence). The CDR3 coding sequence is TGTGCCAGTAGCAGAGACAGGAACTATGGCTACACCTTC. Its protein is CASSRDRNYGYTF.

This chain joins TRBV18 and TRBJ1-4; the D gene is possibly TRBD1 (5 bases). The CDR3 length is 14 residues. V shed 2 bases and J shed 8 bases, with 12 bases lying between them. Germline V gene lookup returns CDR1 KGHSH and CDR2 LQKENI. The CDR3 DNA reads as TGTGCCAGCTCACCAAACGGTGGGGGGGAAAAACTGTTTTTT. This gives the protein CASSPNGGGEKLFF.

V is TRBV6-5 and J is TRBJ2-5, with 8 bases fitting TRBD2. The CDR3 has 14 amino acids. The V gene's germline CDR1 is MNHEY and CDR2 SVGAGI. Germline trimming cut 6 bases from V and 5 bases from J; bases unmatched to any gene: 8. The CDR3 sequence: CASSYDRGGETQYF. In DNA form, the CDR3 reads TGTGCCAGCAGCTATGACCGGGGGGGGGAGACCCAGTACTTC.

The CDR3, as DNA: TGTGCCAGCCAGGGACTAGCGGGAGATGGTGAGCAGTTCTTC. Residues: CASQGLAGDGEQFF. The V and J genes are TRBV6-5 and TRBJ2-1; 14 bases align to TRBD2. Looked up from germline, CDR1 is MNHEY and CDR2 is SVGAGI. V gave up 8 bases and J gave up 9 bases; unmatched junction bases: 6. The length of the CDR3 is 14 residues.

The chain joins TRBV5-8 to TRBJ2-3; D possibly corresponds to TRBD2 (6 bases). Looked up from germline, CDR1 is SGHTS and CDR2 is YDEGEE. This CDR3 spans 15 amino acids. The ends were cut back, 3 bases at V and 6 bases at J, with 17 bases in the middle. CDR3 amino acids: CASSWGDVTGDTQYF. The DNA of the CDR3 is TGTGCCAGCAGCTGGGGGGATGTGACCGGGGATACGCAGTATTTT.

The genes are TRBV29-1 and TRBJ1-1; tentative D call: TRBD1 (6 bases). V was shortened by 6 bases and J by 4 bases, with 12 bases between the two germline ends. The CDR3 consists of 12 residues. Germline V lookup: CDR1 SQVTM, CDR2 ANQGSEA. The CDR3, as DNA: TGCAGCGTGGCCAGGGGTGGCACTGAAGCTTTCTTT. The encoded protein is CSVARGGTEAFF.

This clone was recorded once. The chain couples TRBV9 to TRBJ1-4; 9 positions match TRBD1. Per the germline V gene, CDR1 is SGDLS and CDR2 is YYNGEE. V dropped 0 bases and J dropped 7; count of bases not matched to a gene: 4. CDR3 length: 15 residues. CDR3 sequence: CASSVATGGVEKLFF. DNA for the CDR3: TGTGCCAGCAGCGTAGCGACAGGGGGTGTTGAAAAACTGTTTTTT. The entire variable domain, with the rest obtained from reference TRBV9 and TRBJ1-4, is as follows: DSGVTQTPKHLITATGQRVTLRCSPRSGDLSVYWYQQSLDQGLQFLIQYYNGEERAKGNILERFSAQQFPDLHSELNLSSLELGDSALYFCASSVATGGVEKLFFGSGTQLSVL.

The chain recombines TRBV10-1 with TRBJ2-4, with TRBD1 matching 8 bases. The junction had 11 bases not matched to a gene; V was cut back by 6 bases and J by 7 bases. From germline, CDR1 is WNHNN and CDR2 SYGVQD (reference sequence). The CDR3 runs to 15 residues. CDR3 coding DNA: TGCGCCAGCAGCGACGGACAGGGAGGTTTGAACATTCAGTACTTC. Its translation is CASSDGQGGLNIQYF.

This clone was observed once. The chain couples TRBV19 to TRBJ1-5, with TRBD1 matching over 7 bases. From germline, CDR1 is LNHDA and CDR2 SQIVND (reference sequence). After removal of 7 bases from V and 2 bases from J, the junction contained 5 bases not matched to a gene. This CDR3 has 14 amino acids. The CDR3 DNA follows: TGTGCCAGTAATACAGGGGTGCGCAATCAGCCCCAGCATTTT. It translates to CASNTGVRNQPQHF.

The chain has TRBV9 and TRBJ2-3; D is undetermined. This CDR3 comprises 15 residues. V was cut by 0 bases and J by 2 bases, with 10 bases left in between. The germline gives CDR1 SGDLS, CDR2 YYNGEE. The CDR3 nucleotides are TGTGCCAGCAGCGTAGGGGTCAGACACACAGATACGCAGTATTTT. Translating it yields CASSVGVRHTDTQYF.

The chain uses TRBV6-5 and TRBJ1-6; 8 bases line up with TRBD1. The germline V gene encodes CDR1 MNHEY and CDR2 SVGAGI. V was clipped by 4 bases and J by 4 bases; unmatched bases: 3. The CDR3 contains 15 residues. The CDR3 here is CASSLTGGYNSPLHF. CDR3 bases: TGTGCCAGCAGTTTAACAGGGGGTTATAATTCACCCCTCCACTTT.

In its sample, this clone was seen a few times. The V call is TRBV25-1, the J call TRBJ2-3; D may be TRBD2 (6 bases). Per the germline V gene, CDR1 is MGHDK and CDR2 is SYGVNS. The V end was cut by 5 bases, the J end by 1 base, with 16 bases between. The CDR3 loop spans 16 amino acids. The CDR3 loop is CASSRRTDYGTDTQYF. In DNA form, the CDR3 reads TGTGCCAGCAGTCGTCGGACGGACTATGGCACAGATACGCAGTATTTT.

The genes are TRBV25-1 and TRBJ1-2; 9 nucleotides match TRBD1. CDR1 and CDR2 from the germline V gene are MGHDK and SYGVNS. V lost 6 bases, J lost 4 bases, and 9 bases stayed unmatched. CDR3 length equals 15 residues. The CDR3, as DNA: TGTGCCAGCAGCTCTCTACAGGGGGCCAGCTATGGCTACACCTTC. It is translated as CASSSLQGASYGYTF.

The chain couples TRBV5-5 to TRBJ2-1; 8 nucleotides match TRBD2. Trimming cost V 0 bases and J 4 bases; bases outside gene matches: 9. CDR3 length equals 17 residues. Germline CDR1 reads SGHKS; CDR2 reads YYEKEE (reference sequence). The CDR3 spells CASSLAGGPVPYNEQFF. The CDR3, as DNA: TGTGCCAGCAGCTTGGCGGGGGGGCCGGTCCCATACAATGAGCAGTTCTTC.

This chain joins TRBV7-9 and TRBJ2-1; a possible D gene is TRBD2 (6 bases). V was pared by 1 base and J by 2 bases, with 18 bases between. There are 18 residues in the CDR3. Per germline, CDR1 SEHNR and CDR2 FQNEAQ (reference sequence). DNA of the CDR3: TGTGCCAGCAGCTTAGGGGGCTGGAGCAGGAGGGCCTACAATGAGCAGTTCTTC. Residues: CASSLGGWSRRAYNEQFF.

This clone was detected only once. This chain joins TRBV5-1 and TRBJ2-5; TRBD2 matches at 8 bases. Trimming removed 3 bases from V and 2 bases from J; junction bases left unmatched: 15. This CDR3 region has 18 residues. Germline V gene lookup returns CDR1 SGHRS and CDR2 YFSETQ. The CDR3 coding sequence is TGCGCCAGCAGCTCCTACCTAGTGGCGGGGGGCCTACAAGAGACCCAGTACTTC. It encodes CASSSYLVAGGLQETQYF.

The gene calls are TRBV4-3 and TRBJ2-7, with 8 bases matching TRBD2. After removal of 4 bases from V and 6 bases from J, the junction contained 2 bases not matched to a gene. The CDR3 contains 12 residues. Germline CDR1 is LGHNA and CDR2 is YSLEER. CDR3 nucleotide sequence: TGCGCCAGCAGCCTCGCGGGGGGCGAGCAGTACTTC. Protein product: CASSLAGGEQYF.

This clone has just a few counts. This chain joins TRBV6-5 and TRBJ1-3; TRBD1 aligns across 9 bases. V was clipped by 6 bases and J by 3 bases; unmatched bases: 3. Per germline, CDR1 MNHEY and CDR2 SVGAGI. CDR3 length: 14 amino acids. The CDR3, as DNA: TGTGCCAGCAGACAGGGGGCCGGTGGAAACACCATATATTTT. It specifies CASRQGAGGNTIYF.